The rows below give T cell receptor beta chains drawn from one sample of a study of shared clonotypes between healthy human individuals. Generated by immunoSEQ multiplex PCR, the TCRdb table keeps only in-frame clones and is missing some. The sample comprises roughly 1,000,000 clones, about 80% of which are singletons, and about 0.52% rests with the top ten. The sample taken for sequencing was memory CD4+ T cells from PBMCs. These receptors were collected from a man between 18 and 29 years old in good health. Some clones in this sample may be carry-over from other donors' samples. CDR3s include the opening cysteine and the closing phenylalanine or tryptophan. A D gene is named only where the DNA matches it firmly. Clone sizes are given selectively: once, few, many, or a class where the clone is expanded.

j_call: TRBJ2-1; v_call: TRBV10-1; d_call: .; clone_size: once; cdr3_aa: CASSESGEYNEQFF; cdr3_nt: TGCGCCAGCAGTGAATCGGGAGAGTACAATGAGCAGTTCTTC
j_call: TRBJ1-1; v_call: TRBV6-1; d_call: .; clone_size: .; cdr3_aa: CASKEGKGGEAFF; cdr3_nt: TGTGCCAGCAAGGAGGGGAAGGGGGGCGAAGCTTTCTTT
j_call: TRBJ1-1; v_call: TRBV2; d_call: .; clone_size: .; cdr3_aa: CASSRTGNTEAFF; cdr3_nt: TGTGCCAGCAGTAGGACGGGGAACACTGAAGCTTTCTTT
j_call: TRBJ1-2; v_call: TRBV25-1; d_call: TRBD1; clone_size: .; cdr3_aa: CASSGRTGIRGYTF; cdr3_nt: TGTGCCAGCAGTGGAAGGACAGGTATAAGAGGCTACACCTTC
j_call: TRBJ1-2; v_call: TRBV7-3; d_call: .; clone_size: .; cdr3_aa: CASSPTGLIGYTF; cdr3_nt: TGTGCCAGCAGTCCTACAGGGTTAATCGGCTACACCTTC
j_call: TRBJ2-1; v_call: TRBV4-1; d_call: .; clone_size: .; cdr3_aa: CASSQGTGRNEQFF; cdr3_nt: TGCGCCAGCAGCCAGGGTACAGGGCGCAATGAGCAGTTCTTC
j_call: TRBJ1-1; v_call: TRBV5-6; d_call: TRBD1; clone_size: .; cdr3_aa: CASSLDRGLEAFF; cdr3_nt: TGTGCCAGCAGCCTTGACAGGGGCCTTGAAGCTTTCTTT
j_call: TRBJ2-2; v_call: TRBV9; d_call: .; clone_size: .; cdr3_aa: CASSATQGHANTGELFF; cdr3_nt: TGTGCCAGCAGCGCAACTCAGGGCCACGCGAACACCGGGGAGCTGTTTTTT
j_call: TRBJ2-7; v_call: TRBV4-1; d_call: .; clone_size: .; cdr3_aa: CASSQAVLGRDKPYEQYF; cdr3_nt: TGCGCCAGCAGCCAGGCGGTTTTAGGGCGGGACAAACCCTACGAGCAGTACTTC
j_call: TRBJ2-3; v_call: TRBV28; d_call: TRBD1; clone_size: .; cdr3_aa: CASPPRGQGGTDTQYF; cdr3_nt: TGTGCCAGCCCCCCAAGGGGGCAGGGCGGCACAGATACGCAGTATTTT
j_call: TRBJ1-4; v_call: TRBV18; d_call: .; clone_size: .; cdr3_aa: CASSRDINEKLFF; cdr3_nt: TGTGCCAGCTCACGGGACATCAATGAAAAACTGTTTTTT
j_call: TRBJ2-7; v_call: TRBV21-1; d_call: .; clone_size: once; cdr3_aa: CASSPRSRMGHEQYF; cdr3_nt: TGTGCCAGCAGCCCCCGAAGTAGGATGGGACACGAGCAGTACTTC
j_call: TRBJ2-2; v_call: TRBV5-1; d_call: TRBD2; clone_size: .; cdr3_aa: CASSKTPGLAGAIGELFF; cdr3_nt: TGCGCCAGCAGCAAAACTCCGGGACTAGCGGGAGCAATCGGGGAGCTGTTTTTT
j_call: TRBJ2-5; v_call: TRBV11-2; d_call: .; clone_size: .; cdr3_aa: CASSSMRETQYF; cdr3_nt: TGTGCCAGCAGCTCAATGCGGGAGACCCAGTACTTC
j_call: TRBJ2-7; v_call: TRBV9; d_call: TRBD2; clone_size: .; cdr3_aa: CASSVASGFTYEQYF; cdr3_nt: TGTGCCAGCAGCGTAGCTAGCGGGTTTACCTACGAGCAGTACTTC
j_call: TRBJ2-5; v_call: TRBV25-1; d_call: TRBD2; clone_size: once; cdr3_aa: CASSEFGGGETQYF; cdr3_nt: TGTGCCAGCAGTGAATTTGGGGGAGGGGAGACCCAGTACTTC
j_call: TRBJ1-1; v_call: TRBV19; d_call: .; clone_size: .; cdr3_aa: CASKYKGTDTEAFF; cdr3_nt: TGTGCCAGTAAGTACAAGGGCACGGACACTGAAGCTTTCTTT
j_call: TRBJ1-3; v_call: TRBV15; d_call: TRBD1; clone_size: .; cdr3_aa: CATSRWGQEGTIYF; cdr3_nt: TGTGCCACCAGCAGGTGGGGACAGGAAGGCACCATATATTTT
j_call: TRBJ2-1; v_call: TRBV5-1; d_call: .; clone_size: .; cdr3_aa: CASSPSTVVSEQFF; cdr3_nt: TGCGCCAGCAGCCCCTCGACAGTCGTGAGTGAGCAGTTCTTC
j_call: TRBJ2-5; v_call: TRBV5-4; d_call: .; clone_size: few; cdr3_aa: CASSLAQGEREETQYF; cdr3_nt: TGTGCCAGCAGCTTGGCACAGGGGGAGCGGGAGGAGACCCAGTACTTC
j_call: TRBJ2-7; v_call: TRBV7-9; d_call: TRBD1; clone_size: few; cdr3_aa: CASSELPGQGGYEQYF; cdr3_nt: TGTGCCAGCAGCGAGCTCCCGGGACAGGGAGGCTACGAGCAGTACTTC
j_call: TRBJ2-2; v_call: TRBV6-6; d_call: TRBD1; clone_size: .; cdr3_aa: CASLRTGSAGELFF; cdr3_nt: TGTGCCAGCTTAAGGACAGGGAGCGCCGGGGAGCTGTTTTTT
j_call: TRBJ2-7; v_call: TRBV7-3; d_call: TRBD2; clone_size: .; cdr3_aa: CASSLEGGRAQQYF; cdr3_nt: TGTGCCAGCAGCTTAGAGGGCGGGAGGGCCCAGCAGTACTTC
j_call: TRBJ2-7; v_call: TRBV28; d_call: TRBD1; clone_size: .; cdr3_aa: CASSLTGGYEQYF; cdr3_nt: TGTGCCAGCAGTTTGACAGGGGGCTACGAGCAGTACTTC
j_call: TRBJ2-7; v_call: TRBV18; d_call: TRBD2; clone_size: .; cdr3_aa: CASSPPLAGIYEQYF; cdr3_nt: TGTGCCAGCTCCCCCCCCCTAGCGGGGATTTACGAGCAGTACTTC
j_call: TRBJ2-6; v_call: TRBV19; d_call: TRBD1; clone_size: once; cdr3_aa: CASSGATGQLNSGANVLTF; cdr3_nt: TGTGCCAGTAGTGGGGCAACGGGACAGCTTAACTCTGGGGCCAACGTCCTGACTTTC
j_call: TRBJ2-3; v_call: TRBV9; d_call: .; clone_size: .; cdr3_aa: CASSGTVIPGVDTQYF; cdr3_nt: TGTGCCAGCAGCGGGACAGTCATCCCCGGTGTGGATACGCAGTATTTT
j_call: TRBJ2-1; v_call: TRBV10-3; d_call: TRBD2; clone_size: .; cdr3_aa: CAISGTSGYNEQFF; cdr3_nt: TGTGCCATCAGCGGGACTAGCGGGTACAATGAGCAGTTCTTC
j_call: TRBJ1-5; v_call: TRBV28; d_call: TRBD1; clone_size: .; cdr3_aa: CASRSRDRLNQPQHF; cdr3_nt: TGTGCCAGCAGGTCCCGGGACAGGCTCAATCAGCCCCAGCATTTT
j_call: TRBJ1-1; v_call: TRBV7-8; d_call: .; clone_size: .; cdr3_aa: CASSLGVLVGSEAFF; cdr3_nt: TGTGCCAGCAGCCTTGGAGTGTTGGTGGGTTCCGAAGCTTTCTTT
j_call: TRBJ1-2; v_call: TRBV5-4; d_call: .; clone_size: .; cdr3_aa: CASSLVTNYGYTF; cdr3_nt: TGTGCCAGCAGCTTGGTTACTAACTATGGCTACACCTTC
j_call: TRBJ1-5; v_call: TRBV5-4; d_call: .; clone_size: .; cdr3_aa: CASSFGGHYNQPQHF; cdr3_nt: TGTGCCAGCAGCTTCGGAGGACACTACAATCAGCCCCAGCATTTT
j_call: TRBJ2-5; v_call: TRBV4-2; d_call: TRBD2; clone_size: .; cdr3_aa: CASSLHGSGAETQYF; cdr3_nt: TGTGCCAGCAGCCTGCACGGCAGCGGGGCTGAGACCCAGTACTTC
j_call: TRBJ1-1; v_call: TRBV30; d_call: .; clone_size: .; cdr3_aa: CAWSVGQKTEAFF; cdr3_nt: TGTGCCTGGAGTGTTGGACAAAAGACTGAAGCTTTCTTT
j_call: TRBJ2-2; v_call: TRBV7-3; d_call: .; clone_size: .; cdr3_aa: CASSLDQPNTGELFF; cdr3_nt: TGTGCCAGCAGCTTAGACCAGCCGAACACCGGGGAGCTGTTTTTT
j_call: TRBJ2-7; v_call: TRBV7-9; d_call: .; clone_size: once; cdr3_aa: CASSRHLDRAYEQYF; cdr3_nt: TGTGCCAGCAGCCGTCACTTAGACAGAGCCTACGAGCAGTACTTC